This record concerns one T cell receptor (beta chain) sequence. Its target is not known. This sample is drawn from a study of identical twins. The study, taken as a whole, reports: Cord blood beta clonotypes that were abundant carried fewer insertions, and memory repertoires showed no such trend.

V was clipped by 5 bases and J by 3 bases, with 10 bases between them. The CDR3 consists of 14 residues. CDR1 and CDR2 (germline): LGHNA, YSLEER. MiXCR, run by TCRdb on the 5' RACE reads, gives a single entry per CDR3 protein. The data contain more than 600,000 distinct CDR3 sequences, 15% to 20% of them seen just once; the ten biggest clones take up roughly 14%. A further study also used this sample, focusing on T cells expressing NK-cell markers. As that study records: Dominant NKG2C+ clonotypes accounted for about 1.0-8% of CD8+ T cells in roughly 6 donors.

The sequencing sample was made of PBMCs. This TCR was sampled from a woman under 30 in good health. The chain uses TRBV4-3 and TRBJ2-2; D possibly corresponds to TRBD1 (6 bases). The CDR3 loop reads CASSGGWDTGELFF. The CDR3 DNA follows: TGCGCCAGCAGCGGGGGCTGGGACACCGGGGAGCTGTTTTTT.